This entry lists 9 T cell receptor beta chains sequenced from one sample in a study of blood T cell repertoires in COVID-19. Assay: immunoSEQ multiplex PCR; the TCRdb copy retains only in-frame clones and omits some. Here the sample spans fewer than 120,000 clones, 65% to 90% being singletons. The sequenced sample consisted of peripheral blood. The receptors derive from a woman aged 55-75 years with acute or convalescent COVID-19.

The chain employs TRBV10-1 and TRBJ2-3; no firm D call. The V and J ends lost 8 bases and 3 bases respectively, with 12 bases between them. CDR3 length: 13 residues. The germline gives CDR1 WNHNN, CDR2 SYGVQD (reference sequence). CDR3 in amino acids: CASGLNKTDTQYF. CDR3 nucleotides: TGCGCCAGCGGCCTCAATAAAACAGATACGCAGTATTTT.

This chain uses TRBV27 with TRBJ2-3; 8 positions match TRBD2. There are 14 residues in the CDR3. With V trimmed by 7 bases and J by 3 bases, 6 bases remained unmatched. Germline assignment: CDR1 MNHEY and CDR2 SMNVEV (reference sequence). The chain's CDR3 is CASTTGGPTDTQYF. The DNA of the CDR3 is TGTGCCAGCACCACGGGGGGGCCTACAGATACGCAGTATTTT.

The rearrangement joins TRBV11-2 to TRBJ1-5, with 7 bases lining up with TRBD1. Germline CDR1 reads SGHAT; CDR2 reads FQNNGV. V shed 1 base and J 6 bases; nucleotides not matched to a gene: 6. CDR3 size: 15 residues. The CDR3 DNA follows: TGTGCCAGCAGCTTAGGGTTTGGGGACAGTCAGCCCCAGCATTTT. Protein: CASSLGFGDSQPQHF.

The V gene is TRBV19, the J gene TRBJ2-5; 7 bases agree with TRBD2. The V gene end was trimmed by 3 bases and the J gene end by 8 bases; junction bases not matched to a gene: 9. The germline V gene encodes CDR1 LNHDA and CDR2 SQIVND (reference sequence). This CDR3 has 14 amino acids. CDR3: CASSMPSGLGTQYF. The CDR3 coding sequence is TGTGCCAGTAGTATGCCTAGCGGACTCGGTACCCAGTACTTC.

The chain links TRBV7-9 to TRBJ1-2; perhaps TRBD1 as D (5 bases). The V gene's germline CDR1 is SEHNR and CDR2 FQNEAQ (reference sequence). The CDR3 spans 14 residues. V was trimmed by 5 bases and J by 6 bases, leaving 16 bases between them. The DNA of the CDR3 is TGTGCCAGCAGCCCTACATCCAGGGCCCATGGCTACACCTTC. Protein: CASSPTSRAHGYTF.

The chain links TRBV20-1 to TRBJ2-7, with D perhaps matching TRBD1 or TRBD2 (6 bases each). CDR1 and CDR2 (germline): DFQATT, SNEGSKA (reference sequence). Trimming left V 3 bases short and J 9 bases short, with 15 bases between. The CDR3 contains 12 residues. The CDR3 loop reads CSASGGPLGQYF. CDR3 sequence (DNA): TGCAGTGCTAGTGGGGGGCCCCTAGGGCAGTACTTC.

The chain links TRBV2 to TRBJ1-2, with D possibly being TRBD1 (5 bases). The CDR3 is made up of 13 amino acids. Trimming cost V 7 bases and J 6 bases, with 15 bases left between them. Germline V gives CDR1 SNHLY, CDR2 FYNNEI. CDR3 sequence reads: CASNPGPDDGYTF. The CDR3 DNA reads as TGTGCCAGCAATCCAGGGCCCGACGATGGCTACACCTTC.

The table lists this clone with a few counts. V gene TRBV28 combines with J gene TRBJ1-3, with TRBD1 identical over 9 bases. V lost 10 bases, J lost 0 bases, and 7 bases stayed unmatched. The CDR3 totals 15 residues. Germline V gene lookup returns CDR1 MDHEN and CDR2 SYDVKM. This CDR3 is CATKDRGPSGNTIYF. Here the CDR3 DNA reads TGTGCCACCAAGGACAGGGGCCCCTCTGGAAACACCATATATTTT.

The chain is built from TRBV7-2 and TRBJ2-7; D perhaps matches TRBD2 (5 bases). V shed 1 base and J shed 5 bases, with 9 bases lying between them. In germline, CDR1 is SGHTA, CDR2 FQGNSA. CDR3 length equals 13 residues. CDR3 bases: TGTGCCAGCAGCTTAGTGTCGGGGAACGAGCAGTACTTC. It specifies CASSLVSGNEQYF. The full variable domain, in which reference TRBV7-2 and TRBJ2-7 provide the parts outside the CDR3, is GAGVSQSPSNKVTEKGKDVELRCDPISGHTALYWYRQSLGQGLEFLIYFQGNSAPDKSGLPSDRFSAERTGGSVSTLTIQRTQQEDSAVYLCASSLVSGNEQYFGPGTRLTVT.